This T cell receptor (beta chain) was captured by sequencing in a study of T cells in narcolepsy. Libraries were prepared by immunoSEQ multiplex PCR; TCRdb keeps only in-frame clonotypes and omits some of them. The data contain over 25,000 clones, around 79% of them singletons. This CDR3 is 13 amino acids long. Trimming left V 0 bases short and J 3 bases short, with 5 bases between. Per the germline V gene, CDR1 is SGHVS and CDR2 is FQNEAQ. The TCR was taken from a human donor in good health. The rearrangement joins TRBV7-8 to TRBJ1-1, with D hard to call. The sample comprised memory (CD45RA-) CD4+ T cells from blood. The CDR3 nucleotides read TGTGCCAGCAGCTTAGCGCTTGACACTGAAGCTTTCTTT. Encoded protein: CASSLALDTEAFF.